This T cell receptor (beta chain) came from a study of blood T cell repertoires in COVID-19 (dated by TCRdb to about 2020). Background on the whole study: Collaborator samples came from the United States, Italy and Spain and covered acute and convalescent phases of COVID-19. Where available, HLA class I and class II types were obtained from metadata supplied by the sample provider rather than from assay-based typing. The prospective study material was composed of cDNA or gDNA derived from T cells, B-cell-depleted T cells, or PBMCs. The repertoires were released in a freely available public database intended as a resource for research on the immune response to SARS-CoV-2. The dataset comprised deeply sampled blood TCRbeta repertoires from subjects exposed to, actively infected with, or recovered from COVID-19. Samples came from the ongoing ImmuneRACE study (first 160 participants) plus 1,254 subjects from 6 global collaborators. Sample metadata almost always included a de-identified subject ID, COVID-19 status, age in years and sex.

General study outcomes and caveats: The amount of clinical and demographic metadata varied by source and participant and was provided uncurated.

One collaborating source in Seattle enrolled patients while the patients were actively infected and followed the patients over time throughout the course of disease. Whole blood was collected in K2EDTA tubes by collaborating institutions according to the institutions' own protocols. For TCRbeta analysis, collaborators shipped samples as frozen whole blood, isolated PBMCs, or DNA extracted from either of those sample types. To note about this clone: It lacks a known antigen. No much larger clone is present one base from it, and per-base qualities are unavailable.

TCRbeta CDR3 regions were amplified from genomic DNA using the immunoSEQ Assay, a bias-controlled multiplex PCR. Under the source paper's analysis protocol: The number of nucleated cells in each sample was estimated by amplification of reference gene primers within the assay. To quantify the absolute abundance of each unique TCRbeta CDR3 rearrangement, sequence reads were collapsed and filtered. For each sample, productive Simpson clonality was calculated by taking the square root of Simpson's diversity index across productive rearrangements. In TCRdb, the immuneACCESS table is reduced to in-frame sequences with V and J assigned. These tables do not hold every clone; where another copy was compared, an unresolved V gene accounts for under half, and the others remain unexplained. That table supplies the V and J calls and clone size; D and trimming were determined from the DNA. The sample table lists about 98,000 clones, roughly 90% of them with a count of one. 5.2% of the sample belongs to the ten largest clones.

Input material: peripheral blood. The TCR was taken from a woman between 50 and 59 years old with COVID-19, enrolled during active disease.

The DNA sequence reads TGTGCCAGCAGCCAAGAGAGCGGGAGCACAGATACGCAGTATTTT. This sequence encodes CASSQESGSTDTQYF. This receptor chain uses TRBV3-1 (or the pseudogene TRBV3-2) and TRBJ2-3; the D segment could be TRBD2, given 6 matching bases. V drops 0 bases and J drops 0 bases, leaving 7 bases in between. Including cysteine and phenylalanine, the CDR3 has 15 amino acids. This entry keeps only the CDR3 DNA: 45 bases, framed from base 1. CDR1 and CDR2 are read off the germline V gene (reference sequence) as LGHDT and YNNKEL.